Listed here are 25 T cell receptor beta chains from one sample, sequenced in a study of blood T cell repertoires in COVID-19. The data were produced by immunoSEQ multiplex PCR, yet TCRdb's version contains in-frame clones alone and is incomplete. The sample consists of roughly 140,000 clones, approximately 86% of them appearing once. The sequenced material came from PBMCs or T cells enriched from blood (not recorded which). All receptors derive from a woman between 40 and 55 years old who had recovered from COVID-19.

The sample holds a few counts of this clone. The rearrangement joins TRBV29-1 to TRBJ2-5, with TRBD2 matching 11 bases. With V trimmed by 6 bases and J by 2 bases, 11 bases remained unmatched. Germline V gene data show CDR1 as SQVTM and CDR2 as ANQGSEA. The CDR3 consists of 16 residues. CDR3 DNA: TGCAGCGTATATAGCGGGAGGGCTGGGAAACAAGAGACCCAGTACTTC. Translation: CSVYSGRAGKQETQYF.

The chain joins TRBV5-1 to TRBJ1-1; TRBD1 might be the D (5 bases). The CDR3 length is 13 residues. Germline CDR1 reads SGHRS; CDR2 reads YFSETQ. V was shortened by 3 bases and J by 5 bases, with 11 bases between the two germline ends. This CDR3 reads CASSWEGQTEAFF. The CDR3 bases are TGCGCCAGCAGCTGGGAGGGGCAGACTGAAGCTTTCTTT.

The chain employs TRBV6-5 and TRBJ2-2; no reliable D call. Germline V gene sequence: CDR1 MNHEY, CDR2 SVGAGI. The CDR3 consists of 13 residues. Trimming took off 7 bases at V and 0 bases at J, with 6 bases between the two ends. Here the CDR3 DNA reads TGTGCCAGCACAGGCACGAACACCGGGGAGCTGTTTTTT. This gives the protein CASTGTNTGELFF.

This clone is a singleton in its sample. The CDR3 region has the DNA TGTGCCAGCAGTTACCGGGGGACAGCTAGCAATCAGCCCCAGCATTTT. Amino acid sequence: CASSYRGTASNQPQHF. V usage is TRBV6-2 or TRBV6-3 and J usage is TRBJ1-5, with TRBD1 identical over 7 bases. The CDR3 is 16 amino acids. V lost 2 bases to trimming and J lost 0 bases; unmatched junction nucleotides: 4. Germline CDR1 is MNHEY and CDR2 is SVGEGT.

The CDR3 loop is CASSFDSSIYGYTF. The CDR3 DNA is TGTGCCAGCAGTTTCGACAGCTCAATCTATGGCTACACCTTC. The chain is built from TRBV7-8 and TRBJ1-2; tentative D call: TRBD1 (5 bases). Germline V CDR1 and CDR2: SGHVS, FQNEAQ. CDR3 length equals 14 residues. With 6 bases removed from V and 4 bases from J, the gap between germline ends came to 15 bases.

The chain combines TRBV27 with TRBJ1-2; TRBD1 aligns across 7 bases. Trimming cost V 5 bases and J 4 bases; bases outside gene matches: 7. Germline-derived CDR1 and CDR2 are MNHEY and SMNVEV (reference sequence). The CDR3 is 14 residues long. The CDR3 loop is CASSPRGQSYGYTF. The CDR3 nucleotides are TGTGCCAGCAGTCCTAGGGGACAGTCCTATGGCTACACCTTC.

The chain couples TRBV4-1 to TRBJ2-1; the D gene is possibly TRBD1 (5 bases). V lost 0 bases and J lost 5, with 17 bases in between. Germline V lookup: CDR1 MGHRA, CDR2 YSYEKL. The CDR3 has 17 residues. The CDR3 here is CASSQDITGPVDNEQFF. The CDR3, as DNA: TGCGCCAGCAGCCAAGATATTACAGGCCCGGTTGACAATGAGCAGTTCTTC.

The chain couples TRBV5-4 to TRBJ1-1, with D uncertain. Trimming removed 1 base at V and 1 base at J, with 5 bases between. The CDR3 consists of 13 residues. Germline loops: CDR1 SGHNT, CDR2 YYREEE (reference sequence). The CDR3 nucleotides read TGTGCCAGCAGCTTGCCGGGGAACACTGAAGCTTTCTTT. Translating gives CASSLPGNTEAFF.

The chain couples TRBV9 to TRBJ2-2, with D unresolved. Per the germline V gene, CDR1 is SGDLS and CDR2 is YYNGEE. Trimming removed 0 bases from V and 6 bases from J, with 9 bases in between. The CDR3 extends over 14 amino acids. The chain's CDR3 is CASSVAPESGELFF. As DNA, the CDR3 is TGTGCCAGCAGCGTAGCCCCCGAGTCCGGGGAGCTGTTTTTT. The full variable domain, rest sourced from reference TRBV9 and TRBJ2-2, is DSGVTQTPKHLITATGQRVTLRCSPRSGDLSVYWYQQSLDQGLQFLIQYYNGEERAKGNILERFSAQQFPDLHSELNLSSLELGDSALYFCASSVAPESGELFFGEGSRLTVL.

The rearrangement uses TRBV7-9 and TRBJ1-4; a weak D match, TRBD1 (6 bases). Between the trimmed V and J ends, which lost 5 bases and 7 bases, there was a span of 17 bases. The CDR3 extends over 15 amino acids. Germline lookup yields CDR1 SEHNR and CDR2 FQNEAQ (reference sequence). Here the CDR3 DNA reads TGTGCCAGCAGCAGCTTAGTAGGGGGAATTGAAAAACTGTTTTTT. Amino acids: CASSSLVGGIEKLFF.

The rearrangement uses TRBV5-4 and TRBJ2-7; perhaps TRBD1 as D (6 bases). The V and J ends lost 0 bases and 4 bases respectively, with 23 bases between them. The CDR3 has 18 amino acids. The germline V gene encodes CDR1 SGHNT and CDR2 YYREEE (reference sequence). The CDR3 coding sequence is TGTGCCAGCAGCTTGGGGCGGACAAGGGGTGTCACAGGGTACGAGCAGTACTTC. This translates into CASSLGRTRGVTGYEQYF.

The V gene is TRBV7-8, the J gene TRBJ2-7; unclear D gene. Germline CDR1 SGHVS, CDR2 FQNEAQ. V was cut by 8 bases and J by 7 bases, with 12 bases left in between. The CDR3 consists of 11 residues. The CDR3 is CASGGPREQYF. The DNA for the CDR3 is TGTGCCAGCGGTGGTCCCAGAGAGCAGTACTTC.

This chain connects TRBV3-1 (or the pseudogene TRBV3-2) to TRBJ2-7, with D perhaps TRBD1 (6 bases). The CDR3 runs 13 residues. The V and J ends lost 3 bases and 4 bases respectively, with 10 bases between them. Germline CDR1 is LGHDT and CDR2 is YNNKEL (reference sequence). DNA of the CDR3: TGTGCCAGCAGCCATGGGGGCTTTTACGAGCAGTACTTC. Translating gives CASSHGGFYEQYF.

The J gene is TRBJ2-7, the V gene TRBV19; maybe TRBD1 (5 bases). This CDR3 spans 14 amino acids. The germline V and J ends were trimmed by 5 bases and 5 bases, with 16 bases remaining between them. The V gene's germline CDR1 is LNHDA and CDR2 SQIVND (reference sequence). CDR3: CASSLTGGSDEQYF. The CDR3 DNA sequence: TGTGCCAGTAGTTTAACAGGTGGTAGTGACGAGCAGTACTTC.

This clone was counted once. The V and J genes are TRBV3-1 (or the pseudogene TRBV3-2) and TRBJ1-2, with 9 bases that match TRBD1. Germline V CDR1 and CDR2: LGHDT, YNNKEL (reference sequence). CDR3 length: 17 residues. J was trimmed by 2 bases and V by 3 bases; bases with no gene match: 10. CDR3 in DNA: TGTGCCAGCAGCCACGGGACAGGGTCCGTGTTAAACTATGGCTACACCTTC. Residues: CASSHGTGSVLNYGYTF.

This clone showed up just a few times. The chain uses TRBV5-1 and TRBJ2-1, with 10 bases aligning to TRBD2. Germline values: CDR1 SGHRS, CDR2 YFSETQ. The J segment lost 0 bases and the V segment lost 0 bases, leaving 9 bases of the junction unmatched. The CDR3 sequence is 19 residues long. CDR3 protein: CASSLGSGGSMSSYNEQFF. CDR3 nucleotide sequence: TGCGCCAGCAGCTTGGGTAGCGGGGGGTCCATGAGCTCCTACAATGAGCAGTTCTTC.

This clone was seen a single time. This chain uses TRBV4-1 with TRBJ2-7; the match to TRBD2 covers 12 bases. J gave up 0 bases and V 1 base, and 1 base lay outside the gene matches. The CDR3 runs 16 residues. Germline lookup yields CDR1 MGHRA and CDR2 YSYEKL. In DNA form, the CDR3 reads TGCGCCAGCAGCCAAGGGACTAGCGGGGTCTCCTACGAGCAGTACTTC. Translating gives CASSQGTSGVSYEQYF.

The chain has TRBV6-5 and TRBJ1-1, with D hard to call. Germline V gene sequence: CDR1 MNHEY, CDR2 SVGAGI. The CDR3 length is 16 residues. V was pared by 0 bases and J by 5 bases, with 16 bases between. As DNA, the CDR3 is TGTGCCAGCAGTTACTCCTCGGCAGACAAAAGGACTGAAGCTTTCTTT. It codes for CASSYSSADKRTEAFF.

The genes are TRBV7-9 and TRBJ1-6, with 7 bases identical to TRBD1. The J segment lost 7 bases and the V segment lost 5 bases, leaving 11 bases of the junction unmatched. CDR1 and CDR2 from the germline V gene are SEHNR and FQNEAQ (reference sequence). The CDR3 is 16 amino acids. The CDR3 nucleotides read TGTGCCAGCAGCGATTTAAGACAGGGTCTAAATTCACCCCTCCACTTT. Translation gives CASSDLRQGLNSPLHF. Based on the CDR3 plus reference TRBV7-9 and TRBJ1-6, the full variable domain is DTGVSQNPRHKITKRGQNVTFRCDPISEHNRLYWYRQTLGQGPEFLTYFQNEAQLEKSRLLSDRFSAERPKGSFSTLEIQRTEQGDSAMYLCASSDLRQGLNSPLHFGNGTRLTVT.

The rearrangement uses TRBV4-1 and TRBJ2-3, with 10 bases aligning to TRBD1. Losses at the gene ends were 0 bases for V and 5 bases for J; bases not matched to a gene: 2. Looked up from germline, CDR1 is MGHRA and CDR2 is YSYEKL. This CDR3 comprises 15 residues. CDR3 residues: CASSQDGTGEDTQYF. CDR3 DNA: TGCGCCAGCAGCCAAGATGGGACAGGGGAAGATACGCAGTATTTT.

This rearrangement joins TRBV21-1 to TRBJ2-4; whether TRBD2, the table's D call, matches the DNA was not checked. TRBV21-1 is a pseudogene. CDR3 size: 19 residues. As DNA, the CDR3 is TGTGCCAGCAGCAAAAATGGGAGACACGTGGGAATAGCCAAAAACATTCAGTACTTC. It yields the protein CASSKNGRHVGIAKNIQYF.

This rearrangement joins TRBV7-8 to TRBJ1-6, with 9 bases lining up with TRBD1. V lost 5 bases and J lost 9; bases outside the gene matches: 5. CDR3 size: 14 residues. Looked up from germline, CDR1 is SGHVS and CDR2 is FQNEAQ. CDR3 sequence (DNA): TGTGCCAGCAGCATGGACAGGGGAGGTTCACCCCTCCACTTT. It encodes CASSMDRGGSPLHF.

V gene TRBV27 combines with J gene TRBJ1-1, with D possibly TRBD1 on 5 matching bases. Trimming stripped 5 bases from V and 2 bases from J, with 12 bases between. From germline, CDR1 is MNHEY and CDR2 SMNVEV (reference sequence). This CDR3 contains 14 residues. The CDR3 reads CASSVFWGNTEAFF. The CDR3 bases are TGTGCCAGCAGTGTCTTCTGGGGCAACACTGAAGCTTTCTTT.

This chain joins TRBV27 and TRBJ1-4, with D unclear. The germline gives CDR1 MNHEY, CDR2 SMNVEV (reference sequence). V was clipped by 8 bases and J by 8 bases, with 15 bases between them. The CDR3 sequence is 13 residues long. Here the CDR3 reads CASRGLEDEKLFF. For the CDR3, the DNA is TGTGCCAGCCGGGGTCTGGAGGACGAAAAACTGTTTTTT.

This chain links TRBV27 with TRBJ1-1; TRBD1 is a possible D gene (5 bases). CDR3 length: 13 residues. Deletions cut 3 bases from V and 3 bases from J, with 8 bases between. Per germline, CDR1 MNHEY and CDR2 SMNVEV (reference sequence). The DNA of the CDR3 is TGTGCCAGCAGTTTCGGGGGGTACACTGAAGCTTTCTTT. This sequence encodes CASSFGGYTEAFF.